Listed here are 28 T cell receptor beta chains from one sample, sequenced in a study of T cells in Graves' hyperthyroidism and ophthalmopathy. Amplification targeted TCR beta CDR3 regions from RNA transcripts. The TCR CDR3 was amplified in a first-round RT-PCR using the HTBI primer set. TCRdb analysed the multiplex PCR reads with MiXCR anew, one entry per CDR3 protein. The data hold some 800,000 distinct CDR3 sequences, with around 39% observed a single time. The sample consisted of blood. These receptor sequences come from a man aged 18 to 30 with Graves' hyperthyroidism.

This clonotype was detected once. This chain connects TRBV10-3 to TRBJ1-5; TRBD1 matches at 7 bases. Losses at the gene ends were 10 bases for V and 7 bases for J; bases not matched to a gene: 7. This CDR3 is 12 amino acids long. Germline assignment: CDR1 ENHRY and CDR2 SYGVKD. This CDR3 is CATETGRQPQHF. The DNA of the CDR3 is TGTGCCACCGAGACAGGGAGGCAGCCCCAGCATTTT.

This chain uses TRBV6-5 with TRBJ2-7, with no clear D. There are 13 residues in the CDR3. V was clipped by 4 bases and J by 6 bases, with 13 bases between them. Germline CDR1 and CDR2: MNHEY and SVGAGI. The CDR3 spells CASSLSDGSEQYF. The CDR3 coding sequence is TGTGCCAGCAGTTTATCGGACGGGTCCGAGCAGTACTTC.

This sequence joins TRBV10-1 and TRBJ1-2; D is uncertain. The germline gives CDR1 WNHNN, CDR2 SYGVQD (reference sequence). The CDR3 is 13 amino acids. Trimming removed 0 bases from V and 6 bases from J, with 8 bases in between. CDR3: CASSESSAHGYTF. Here the CDR3 DNA reads TGCGCCAGCAGTGAGTCATCGGCCCATGGCTACACCTTC.

This clonotype came up once. A much larger clone differs by one base, so this may be a read error. This chain joins TRBV2 and TRBJ1-1, with D uncertain. Germline CDR1 and CDR2: SNHLY and FYNNEI. The CDR3 sequence is 16 residues long. CDR3 sequence (DNA): TGTGCCAACAGTGAAGTCCGGGATTTGATGAACACTGAAGCTTTCTTT. This translates into CANSEVRDLMNTEAFF.

On this clonotype: A much larger clone lies one base from this, so it may be a read error. This chain connects TRBV7-6 to TRBJ2-7, with 8 bases aligning to TRBD2. The V gene's germline CDR1 is SGHVS and CDR2 FNYEAQ. With V trimmed by 5 bases and J by 6 bases, 6 bases remained unmatched. The CDR3 covers 13 residues. For the CDR3, the DNA is TGTGCCAGCAGCCCCGGGACTAGTGCCGAGCAGTACTTC. Protein sequence: CASSPGTSAEQYF.

The chain uses TRBV15 and TRBJ1-4; perhaps TRBD1 as D (5 bases). The CDR3 totals 15 residues. Trimming took 0 bases from V and 14 from J, leaving 19 bases between them. The germline V gene encodes CDR1 LNHNV and CDR2 YYDKDF (reference sequence). For the CDR3, the DNA is TGTGCCACCAGCAGAGATGAACTCCGGGGCTATGGCCTGTTTTTT. It specifies CATSRDELRGYGLFF. The whole variable domain, filled in from reference TRBV15 and TRBJ1-4, reads DAMVIQNPRYQVTQFGKPVTLSCSQTLNHNVMYWYQQKSSQAPKLLFHYYDKDFNNEADTPDNFQSRRPNTSFCFLDIRSPGLGDTAMYLCATSRDELRGYGLFFGSGTQLSVL.

In the case of this clonotype: A much larger clone lies a single base off, so this may be a read error. This chain joins TRBV2 and TRBJ1-2; D is unresolved. Trimming shortened V by 10 bases and J by 6 bases, and 15 bases separated the two germline ends. Germline V gives CDR1 SNHLY, CDR2 FYNNEI. The CDR3 loop spans 12 amino acids. In DNA form, the CDR3 reads TGTGCCAACAAGGAGGTTCCCCATGGCTACACCTTC. This encodes CANKEVPHGYTF. Drawing the rest from reference TRBV2 and TRBJ1-2, the complete variable domain is EPEVTQTPSHQVTQMGQEVILRCVPISNHLYFYWYRQILGQKVEFLVSFYNNEISEKSEIFDDQFSVERPDGSNFTLKIRSTKLEDSAMYFCANKEVPHGYTFGSGTRLTVV.

This clonotype was detected many times. The J gene is TRBJ1-1, the V gene TRBV9; no clear D. Germline V gene lookup returns CDR1 SGDLS and CDR2 YYNGEE. V was clipped by 0 bases and J by 3 bases, with 6 bases between them. The CDR3 sequence is 13 residues long. CDR3 sequence (DNA): TGTGCCAGCAGCGTAGCGATGGACACTGAAGCTTTCTTT. It specifies CASSVAMDTEAFF.

This rearrangement joins TRBV27 to TRBJ1-2; 7 bases align to TRBD1. Per germline, CDR1 MNHEY and CDR2 SMNVEV (reference sequence). V shed 5 bases and J 4 bases; nucleotides not matched to a gene: 4. The CDR3 sequence is 13 residues long. The CDR3 nucleotides are TGTGCCAGCAGTCCGGGACAGTTCTATGGCTACACCTTC. It specifies CASSPGQFYGYTF.

This chain uses TRBV2 with TRBJ1-2, with 10 bases matching TRBD1. J gave up 3 bases and V 7 bases, and 14 bases lay outside the gene matches. Germline V lookup: CDR1 SNHLY, CDR2 FYNNEI. The CDR3 runs 17 residues. The CDR3 region is CASKQGGTGERDYGYTF. The CDR3 nucleotides are TGTGCCAGCAAACAGGGGGGGACAGGGGAGAGAGACTATGGCTACACCTTC.

The DNA of the CDR3 is TGTGCCAGCAGCTCGACTAGTCTAGAGACCATATATTTT. Translated: CASSSTSLETIYF. This chain connects TRBV7-9 to TRBJ1-3; D remains unclear. CDR3 size: 13 residues. Trimming shortened V by 4 bases and J by 10 bases, and 14 bases separated the two germline ends. The V gene's germline CDR1 is SEHNR and CDR2 FQNEAQ (reference sequence).

V gene TRBV7-2 combines with J gene TRBJ2-3, with 7 bases fitting TRBD2. Trimming took 0 bases from V and 10 from J; bases not matched to a gene: 7. Germline lookup yields CDR1 SGHTA and CDR2 FQGNSA. This CDR3 region has 14 residues. The CDR3 spells CASSLAGGDRAQYF. The CDR3, as DNA: TGTGCCAGCAGCTTAGCGGGGGGGGACCGGGCGCAGTATTTT.

The chain links TRBV14 to TRBJ2-7; D tentatively reads TRBD1 or TRBD2 (7 bases each). The V gene lost 2 bases and the J gene lost 4 bases, with 27 bases spanning the gap. The CDR3 spans 19 residues. Germline V CDR1 and CDR2: SGHDN, FVKESK. The CDR3, as DNA: TGTGCCAGCAGCCAACCAGACAGGGAGTTTGGCGGGAGTGGGTACGAGCAGTACTTC. Protein product: CASSQPDREFGGSGYEQYF.

This clonotype was recorded at least ten times. The gene calls are TRBV25-1 and TRBJ1-1, with D unresolved. Trimming left V 6 bases short and J 3 bases short, with 11 bases between. The CDR3 is 13 amino acids. CDR1 MGHDK and CDR2 SYGVNS come from the germline V gene. The chain's CDR3 is CASRGPADTEAFF. The CDR3 nucleotides are TGTGCCAGCAGAGGGCCGGCGGACACTGAAGCTTTCTTT.

This clonotype came up many times. The rearrangement joins TRBV20-1 to TRBJ1-1; D gene unclear. This CDR3 contains 14 residues. CDR1 and CDR2 (germline): DFQATT, SNEGSKA (reference sequence). The germline V and J ends were trimmed by 0 bases and 1 base, with 9 bases remaining between them. In DNA, the CDR3 is TGCAGTGCTAGAGATCAGGCAGGGAACACTGAAGCTTTCTTT. Residues: CSARDQAGNTEAFF.

This clonotype came up many times. V usage is TRBV10-3 and J usage is TRBJ1-4, with 9 bases matching TRBD1. Trimming took 3 bases from V and 8 from J; bases not matched to a gene: 4. From germline, CDR1 is ENHRY and CDR2 SYGVKD. CDR3 length: 14 amino acids. For the CDR3, the DNA is TGTGCCATCAGTGATACCGGGACAGGGGAAAAACTGTTTTTT. Translating gives CAISDTGTGEKLFF.

This clonotype occurred a few times. The V gene is TRBV2, the J gene TRBJ2-5; 7 nucleotides match TRBD2. CDR1 and CDR2 (germline): SNHLY, FYNNEI. The CDR3 is 14 residues long. J gave up 6 bases and V 8 bases, and 12 bases lay outside the gene matches. The CDR3 spells CASGPGWGGKTQYF. The CDR3 DNA reads TGTGCCAGCGGGCCGGGCTGGGGGGGGAAGACCCAGTACTTC.

The rearrangement joins TRBV19 to TRBJ1-1, with D uncertain. The V gene lost 4 bases and the J gene lost 4 bases, with 16 bases spanning the gap. Per germline, CDR1 LNHDA and CDR2 SQIVND (reference sequence). The CDR3 is 15 residues long. The CDR3, as DNA: TGTGCCAGTAGTAAGAGGCGTCAAATGGGCACTGAAGCTTTCTTT. As protein: CASSKRRQMGTEAFF.

This clonotype was counted only a few times. The chain couples TRBV7-9 to TRBJ2-7, with D unresolved. CDR3 length equals 14 residues. Germline V gene data show CDR1 as SEHNR and CDR2 as FQNEAQ (reference sequence). V gave up 8 bases and J gave up 2 bases, with 16 bases separating them. CDR3 amino acids: CASCGELSPYEQYF. For the CDR3, the DNA is TGTGCCAGCTGCGGCGAACTTTCACCCTACGAGCAGTACTTC.

The sample holds a few counts of this clonotype. The V gene is TRBV7-8, the J gene TRBJ2-7; no firm D call. The V gene's germline CDR1 is SGHVS and CDR2 FQNEAQ. The CDR3 totals 11 residues. V was trimmed by 3 bases and J by 5 bases, leaving 5 bases between them. The DNA of the CDR3 is TGTGCCAGCAGCTTCATCCACGAGCAGTACTTC. Residues: CASSFIHEQYF.

The V and J genes are TRBV15 and TRBJ1-2, with D hard to call. Trimming removed 0 bases at V and 8 bases at J, with 16 bases between. CDR1 and CDR2 from the germline V gene are LNHNV and YYDKDF (reference sequence). This CDR3 has 15 residues. The CDR3 region has the DNA TGTGCCACCAGCAGAGATGGGCGGAACACTGAGGGCTACACCTTC. Amino acid sequence: CATSRDGRNTEGYTF. The full variable domain, in which reference TRBV15 and TRBJ1-2 provide the parts outside the CDR3, is DAMVIQNPRYQVTQFGKPVTLSCSQTLNHNVMYWYQQKSSQAPKLLFHYYDKDFNNEADTPDNFQSRRPNTSFCFLDIRSPGLGDTAMYLCATSRDGRNTEGYTFGSGTRLTVV.

In the case of this clonotype: It is likely a read error, because the conserved phenylalanine at the end of the CDR3 is missing. J is TRBJ1-5 and V is TRBV11-2; D unclear. The CDR3 covers 15 residues. V was pared by 7 bases and J by 0 bases, with 13 bases between. Germline CDR1 reads SGHAT; CDR2 reads FQNNGV. The DNA for the CDR3 is TGTGCCAGCACAGGAGGATTAAGTAGCAATCAGCCCCAGCATTAT. Residues: CASTGGLSSNQPQHY.

The genes are TRBV5-4 and TRBJ2-6; no reliable D call. V was pared by 3 bases and J by 4 bases, with 14 bases between. This CDR3 comprises 16 residues. The germline gives CDR1 SGHNT, CDR2 YYREEE (reference sequence). The CDR3 nucleotides read TGTGCCAGCAGCTATCTAGGACCTACGGGGGCCAACGTCCTGACTTTC. Amino acids: CASSYLGPTGANVLTF.

Note on this clonotype: This may be a read error: a much more frequent sequence differs by one nucleotide. This chain joins TRBV7-3 and TRBJ2-6; 7 bases map to TRBD1. J was trimmed by 0 bases and V by 9 bases; bases with no gene match: 14. The CDR3 extends over 18 amino acids. The germline V gene encodes CDR1 SGHTA and CDR2 FQGTGA. The DNA for the CDR3 is TGTGCCAGAAGCCCGTCGGACAGGTTAAGCTCTGGGGCCAACGTCCTGACTTTC. Its translation: CARSPSDRLSSGANVLTF.

The J gene is TRBJ1-5, the V gene TRBV19, with unresolved D. The length of the CDR3 is 14 residues. Germline-derived CDR1 and CDR2 are LNHDA and SQIVND (reference sequence). The V gene lost 5 bases and the J gene lost 11 bases, with 19 bases spanning the gap. The DNA of the CDR3 is TGTGCCAGTAGTGCCTTGGGAGGCCAAGAGACCCAGCATTTT. Amino acids: CASSALGGQETQHF.

Points on this clonotype: A much larger clone lies one base from this, so it may be a read error. The J gene is TRBJ1-4, the V gene TRBV20-1; D is undetermined. The CDR3 sequence is 12 residues long. From germline, CDR1 is DFQATT and CDR2 SNEGSKA (reference sequence). The CDR3 spells CSASGSDEKLSF. CDR3 coding DNA: TGCAGTGCTAGTGGGTCAGATGAAAAACTGTCTTTT.

This clonotype occurred a few times. J is TRBJ2-7 and V is TRBV7-9; a weak D match, TRBD2 (6 bases). CDR3 length: 14 residues. From germline, CDR1 is SEHNR and CDR2 FQNEAQ (reference sequence). Trimming removed 2 bases from V and 2 bases from J, with 10 bases in between. DNA for the CDR3: TGTGCCAGCAGCTTAAGGGAGGAAACCTACGAGCAGTACTTC. Translating gives CASSLREETYEQYF.

This clonotype came up a few times. V is TRBV19 and J is TRBJ2-5; D possibly corresponds to TRBD1 (5 bases). This CDR3 comprises 13 residues. V lost 3 bases, J lost 2 bases, and 7 bases lay in between. The germline V gene encodes CDR1 LNHDA and CDR2 SQIVND (reference sequence). In DNA, the CDR3 is TGTGCCAGTAGTATGACAGTTCAAGAGACCCAGTACTTC. The encoded protein is CASSMTVQETQYF.